This TCR beta chain came from a study of control samples from healthy donors and cancer patients. The method was immunoSEQ multiplex PCR; TCRdb's version includes in-frame clones alone and lacks a portion of them. The data contain approximately 84,000 clones, roughly four fifths of them singletons. The CDR3 consists of 12 residues. CDR1 LNHDA and CDR2 SQIVND come from the germline V gene (reference sequence). The V end lost 5 bases, the J end lost 8 bases, and 12 bases lay between the germline ends. This clone has only a few counts. The sequence was collected from a woman aged 60-75 years in good health. This chain joins TRBV19 and TRBJ1-1; no reliable D call. Sequencing input: blood. CDR3: CASSSRKEEAFF. The CDR3 nucleotides are TGTGCCAGTAGTTCGCGAAAAGAGGAAGCTTTCTTT.